This T cell receptor beta chain was recovered during a study of T cells in Graves' hyperthyroidism and ophthalmopathy. This CDR3 has 11 residues. Germline V gene sequence: CDR1 MNHNS, CDR2 SASEGT. Trimming took 8 bases from V and 7 from J, leaving 6 bases between them. This clonotype was counted many times. Researchers took RNA transcripts and amplified the TCR beta CDR3 regions from them. HTBI primers were used for first-round RT-PCR of the TCR CDR3. MiXCR was run by TCRdb on the multiplex PCR reads, yielding one entry per CDR3 protein. The sample consists of 150,000 to 200,000 distinct CDR3 sequences, 15% to 20% of them appearing once.

V gene TRBV6-1 combines with J gene TRBJ1-6; D remains ambiguous. The source of this sequence is a woman aged 45-60 years with Graves' hyperthyroidism. Sequencing input: blood. The CDR3 protein is CASGENSPLHF. CDR3 sequence (DNA): TGTGCCAGCGGGGAGAATTCACCCCTCCACTTT.